The rows below give T cell receptor beta chains drawn from one sample of a study of T cells in tuberculosis. Generated by immunoSEQ multiplex PCR, the TCRdb table keeps only in-frame clones and is missing some. The sample carries some 31,000 clones, about 82% recorded once. The sequenced sample was PBMCs, obtained at tuberculosis diagnosis. Every receptor here comes from an adult with tuberculosis. Both conserved end residues are trimmed from each CDR3. A D gene is named only where the DNA matches it firmly. Rows may omit the clone size; those that give it use once, few, many or a size class.

j_call	v_call	clone_size	d_call	cdr3_aa
TRBJ2-5	TRBV7-2	-	TRBD1	ASSPTGTGGVETQY
TRBJ2-5	TRBV12-1	-	-	ASSPPGLAGGPRETQY
TRBJ2-1	TRBV28	once	TRBD2	ASTRDYNDNEQF
TRBJ2-5	TRBV9	once	TRBD2	ASSPRTSEETQY
TRBJ2-7	TRBV6-1	-	-	ASMPSVSYEQY
TRBJ2-7	TRBV19	-	-	ASSMTGHGGYEQY
TRBJ2-5	TRBV29-1	-	-	SVLGAVETQY
TRBJ2-5	TRBV7-2	-	TRBD1	ASSYDRGETQY
TRBJ2-2	TRBV18	-	TRBD2	ASSPASGIAGELF
TRBJ2-3	TRBV25-1	once	-	ASSDGSSRGTDTQY
TRBJ2-1	TRBV9	-	TRBD2	ASSVRGRRTSGVSYNEQF
TRBJ2-1	TRBV19	-	TRBD2	ASSTIAGGPHEQF
TRBJ1-5	TRBV10-2	-	-	ASRQGPGNQPQH
TRBJ2-7	TRBV7-9	-	TRBD2	ASSPWDYNYEQY
TRBJ1-4	TRBV18	few	-	ASSPRDTTNEKLF
TRBJ2-3	TRBV10-1	-	-	ASSENGEGPDTQY
TRBJ2-5	TRBV7-8	-	-	ASSLRDLALSQETQY
TRBJ2-1	TRBV6-6	-	TRBD2	ASSDPGGTPNEQF
TRBJ2-3	TRBV6-6	once	-	ASSYGEVSDTQY
TRBJ2-5	TRBV25-1	-	-	ASSGPRETQY
TRBJ2-1	TRBV19	medium-sized	TRBD2	ASSIWASGSEEQF
TRBJ2-5	TRBV7-7	-	-	ASRSRVGETQY
TRBJ2-1	TRBV7-3	once	-	ASSLMGPPNEQF
TRBJ1-3	TRBV27	-	TRBD1	ASSPKGRDSFRNTIY
TRBJ2-7	TRBV18	-	-	ASSPLSGRTSYEQY
TRBJ2-5	TRBV19	-	TRBD2	ASSLLAGDGETQY
TRBJ2-1	TRBV5-1	-	TRBD2	ASSVDRGGPGEQF
TRBJ1-5	TRBV29-1	-	-	SAGAGSNQPQH
TRBJ1-5	TRBV30	few	-	AWSVQGQPQH